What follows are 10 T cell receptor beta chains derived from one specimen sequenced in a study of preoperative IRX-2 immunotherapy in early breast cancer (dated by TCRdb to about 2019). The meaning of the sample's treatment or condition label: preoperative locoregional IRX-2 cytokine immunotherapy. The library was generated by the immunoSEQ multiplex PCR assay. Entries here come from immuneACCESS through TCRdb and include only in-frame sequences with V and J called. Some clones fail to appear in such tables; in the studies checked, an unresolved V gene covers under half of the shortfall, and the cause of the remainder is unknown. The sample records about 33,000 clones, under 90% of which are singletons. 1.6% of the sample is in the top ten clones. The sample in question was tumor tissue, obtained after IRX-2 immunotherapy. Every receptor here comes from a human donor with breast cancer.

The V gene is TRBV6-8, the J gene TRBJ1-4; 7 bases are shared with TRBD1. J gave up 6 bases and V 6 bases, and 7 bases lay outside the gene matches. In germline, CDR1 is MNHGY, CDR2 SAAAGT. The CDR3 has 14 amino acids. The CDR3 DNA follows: TGTGCCAGCAGACGTCGAGGGGGCGATGAAAAACTGTTTTTT. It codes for CASRRRGGDEKLFF.

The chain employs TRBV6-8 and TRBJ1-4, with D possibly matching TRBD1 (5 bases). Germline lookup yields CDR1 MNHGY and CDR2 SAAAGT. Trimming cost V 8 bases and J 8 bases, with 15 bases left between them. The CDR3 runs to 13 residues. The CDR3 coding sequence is TGTGCCAGCGTGGGGACCACAGAAGAAAAACTGTTTTTT. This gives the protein CASVGTTEEKLFF.

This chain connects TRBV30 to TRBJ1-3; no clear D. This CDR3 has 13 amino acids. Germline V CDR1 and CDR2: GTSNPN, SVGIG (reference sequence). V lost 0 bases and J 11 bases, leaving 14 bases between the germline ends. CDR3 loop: CAWSVDLRHSIYF. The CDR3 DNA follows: TGTGCCTGGAGTGTCGATTTGAGACACTCCATATATTTT. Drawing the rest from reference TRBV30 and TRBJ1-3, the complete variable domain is SQTIHQWPATLVQPVGSPLSLECTVEGTSNPNLYWYRQAAGRGLQLLFYSVGIGQISSEVPQNLSASRPQDRQFILSSKKLLLSDSGFYLCAWSVDLRHSIYFGEGSWLTVV.

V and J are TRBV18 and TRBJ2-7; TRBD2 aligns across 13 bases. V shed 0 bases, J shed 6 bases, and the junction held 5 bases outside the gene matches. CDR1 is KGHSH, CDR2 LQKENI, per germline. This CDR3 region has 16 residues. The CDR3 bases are TGTGCCAGCTCACCACCCGGACTAGCGGGAGTACTCGAGCAGTACTTC. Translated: CASSPPGLAGVLEQYF.

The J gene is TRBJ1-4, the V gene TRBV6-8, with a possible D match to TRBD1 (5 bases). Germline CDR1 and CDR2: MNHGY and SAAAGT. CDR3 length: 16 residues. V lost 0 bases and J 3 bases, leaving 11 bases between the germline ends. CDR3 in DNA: TGTGCCAGCAGTTACTCGTACGAGGGACCTAATGAAAAACTGTTTTTT. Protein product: CASSYSYEGPNEKLFF.

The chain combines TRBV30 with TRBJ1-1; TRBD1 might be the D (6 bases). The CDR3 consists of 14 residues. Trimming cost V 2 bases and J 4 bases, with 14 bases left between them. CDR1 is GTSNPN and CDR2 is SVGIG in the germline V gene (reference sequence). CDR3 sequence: CAWSPQGRSTEAFF. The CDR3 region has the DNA TGTGCCTGGAGTCCCCAGGGGAGGAGCACTGAAGCTTTCTTT.

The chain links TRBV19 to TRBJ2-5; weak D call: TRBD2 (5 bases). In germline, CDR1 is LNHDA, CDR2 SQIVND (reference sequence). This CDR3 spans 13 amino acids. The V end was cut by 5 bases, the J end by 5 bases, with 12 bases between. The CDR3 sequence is CASSRGSLETQYF. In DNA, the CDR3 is TGTGCCAGTAGTCGTGGGAGCTTGGAGACCCAGTACTTC.

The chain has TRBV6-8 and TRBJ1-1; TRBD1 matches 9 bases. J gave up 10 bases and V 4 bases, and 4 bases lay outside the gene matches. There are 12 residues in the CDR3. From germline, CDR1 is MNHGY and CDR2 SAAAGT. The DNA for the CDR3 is TGTGCCAGCAGTTCTCGACAGGGGGGAGCTTTCTTT. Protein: CASSSRQGGAFF.

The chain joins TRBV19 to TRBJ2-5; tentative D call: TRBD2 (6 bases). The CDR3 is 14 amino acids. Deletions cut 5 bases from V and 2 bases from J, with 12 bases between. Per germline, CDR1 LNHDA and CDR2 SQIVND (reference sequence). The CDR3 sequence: CASSPRDLQETQYF. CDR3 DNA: TGTGCCAGTAGTCCCCGGGACTTGCAAGAGACCCAGTACTTC.

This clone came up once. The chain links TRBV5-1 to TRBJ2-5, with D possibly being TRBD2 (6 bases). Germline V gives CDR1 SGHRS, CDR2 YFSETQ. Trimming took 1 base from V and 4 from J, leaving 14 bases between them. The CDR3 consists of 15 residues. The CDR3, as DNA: TGCGCCAGCAGCTTGATCTTCGGGGGTCGAGAGACCCAGTACTTC. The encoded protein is CASSLIFGGRETQYF.